These T cell receptor beta chains were read from a single sample in a study of T cells in localized non-small cell lung cancer. Produced via immunoSEQ multiplex PCR; TCRdb's table is partial and in-frame only. The sample lists about 78,000 clones; 84% were seen once. The starting material was peripheral blood, obtained before any cancer treatment. These TCRs come from a man aged 40 to 75 with stage I lung adenocarcinoma. CDR3s include the opening cysteine and the closing phenylalanine or tryptophan. D genes are given only for firm matches.

CDR3: CASSIGGITRYEQFF
DNA: TGTGCCAGTAGTATAGGGGGCATTACCCGATACGAGCAGTTCTTC
J: TRBJ2-1
V: TRBV19
D: NA

CDR3: CASSWDRGRLVGNQPQHF
DNA: TGTGCCAGCAGCTGGGACAGGGGAAGATTGGTAGGCAATCAGCCCCAGCATTTT
J: TRBJ1-5
V: TRBV2
D: TRBD1

CDR3: CASSLRGTVLTYEQYF
DNA: TGTGCCAGCAGCTTGAGGGGTACGGTACTTACCTACGAGCAGTACTTC
J: TRBJ2-7
V: TRBV5-6
D: NA

CDR3: CAWNPGPRGEKLFF
DNA: TGTGCCTGGAATCCGGGACCCCGCGGTGAAAAACTGTTTTTT
J: TRBJ1-4
V: TRBV30
D: NA

CDR3: CSVEPGSNYGYTF
DNA: TGCAGCGTTGAGCCCGGATCTAACTATGGCTACACCTTC
J: TRBJ1-2
V: TRBV29-1
D: NA

CDR3: CASSKTSGRAPPTPSGQFF
DNA: TGTGCCAGTTCGAAGACTAGCGGGAGAGCTCCCCCAACCCCCAGTGGGCAGTTCTTC
J: TRBJ2-1
V: TRBV27
D: TRBD2

CDR3: CASSESGFGTSGAYNEQFF
DNA: TGCGCCAGCAGTGAGTCGGGTTTCGGGACTAGCGGGGCCTACAATGAGCAGTTCTTC
J: TRBJ2-1
V: TRBV10-1
D: TRBD2

CDR3: CASSQDRGGGISYEQYF
DNA: TGCGCCAGCAGCCAAGATAGGGGGGGTGGGATCTCCTACGAGCAGTACTTC
J: TRBJ2-7
V: TRBV4-3
D: NA

CDR3: CASSPDGAGQPQHF
DNA: TGTGCCAGCAGCCCGGATGGGGCAGGCCAGCCCCAGCATTTT
J: TRBJ1-5
V: TRBV6-5
D: NA

CDR3: CASSQDTSRTQYF
DNA: TGCGCCAGCAGCCAAGATACCTCTCGGACCCAGTACTTC
J: TRBJ2-5
V: TRBV4-3
D: NA

CDR3: CASRGNWGSYEQYF
DNA: TGTGCCAGCAGGGGAAACTGGGGATCCTACGAGCAGTACTTC
J: TRBJ2-7
V: TRBV28
D: NA

CDR3: CACSVGLGTEAFF
DNA: TGTGCCTGCAGCGTGGGACTAGGGACTGAAGCTTTCTTT
J: TRBJ1-1
V: TRBV13
D: NA

CDR3: CASSSPRDGRNTEAFF
DNA: TGTGCCAGCAGCTCCCCCCGGGACGGACGGAACACTGAAGCTTTCTTT
J: TRBJ1-1
V: TRBV7-9
D: NA

CDR3: CASTSGWEQYF
DNA: TGTGCCAGCACCTCAGGGTGGGAGCAGTACTTC
J: TRBJ2-7
V: TRBV7-8
D: NA

CDR3: CSVGKGVRNTGELFF
DNA: TGCAGCGTAGGAAAGGGGGTACGGAACACCGGGGAGCTGTTTTTT
J: TRBJ2-2
V: TRBV29-1
D: NA

CDR3: CASSLGTGGANTEAFF
DNA: TGCGCCAGCAGCTTGGGGACAGGGGGCGCGAACACTGAAGCTTTCTTT
J: TRBJ1-1
V: TRBV5-1
D: TRBD1

CDR3: CSVEARVGDEQYF
DNA: TGCAGCGTTGAGGCCCGGGTTGGGGACGAGCAGTACTTC
J: TRBJ2-7
V: TRBV29-1
D: NA